Listed below are T cell receptor beta chains from one sample, sequenced in a study of blood T cell repertoires in COVID-19. Profiling relied on immunoSEQ multiplex PCR, and the TCRdb table lists in-frame clones only, not all of them. The profile shows approximately 130,000 clones, about 88% of them singletons. The sample consisted of peripheral blood. These receptors originate from a human donor in a cohort sampled during active COVID-19. The CDR3 runs from the conserved cysteine through the conserved F or W. Fields, in order: J gene, V gene, CDR3 protein.

j_call: TRBJ2-4
v_call: TRBV19
cdr3_aa: CASSMRVQLENIQYF

j_call: TRBJ2-1
v_call: TRBV4-1
cdr3_aa: CASSQSGTGNNEQFF

j_call: TRBJ2-3
v_call: TRBV29-1
cdr3_aa: CSVGGASGRWADTQYF

j_call: TRBJ1-5
v_call: TRBV6-5
cdr3_aa: CASSGDSDQPQHF

j_call: TRBJ2-7
v_call: TRBV3-1/TRBV3-2
cdr3_aa: CASSQVGSGVSSYEQYF

j_call: TRBJ2-7
v_call: TRBV5-1
cdr3_aa: CASSLEPGPSYEQYF

j_call: TRBJ2-7
v_call: TRBV6-5
cdr3_aa: CASSRGGGTQYF

j_call: TRBJ2-3
v_call: TRBV10-2
cdr3_aa: CASSLAVTAGDTQYF

j_call: TRBJ2-1
v_call: TRBV7-9
cdr3_aa: CASSRDILYNEQFF

j_call: TRBJ1-5
v_call: TRBV27
cdr3_aa: CASSVNRGSNQPQHF

j_call: TRBJ2-2
v_call: TRBV3-1/TRBV3-2
cdr3_aa: CASSGAAGRGELFF